This TCR beta chain comes out of a study of shared clonotypes between healthy human individuals. Across the whole study: Donors had three CD4 naive, three CD4 memory, two CD8 naive and one CD8 memory plate apiece. Findings and caveats of the study: The researchers took only blood, and tissue repertoires probably look different. Several donors shared roughly 5% of their naive CD4 clonotypes. With few donors, the genetic and exposure-history diversity represented was limited.

As regards this clone: Its antigen is still unknown.

The data were produced by immunoSEQ multiplex PCR, yet TCRdb's version contains in-frame clones alone and is incomplete. Here the sample spans hundreds of thousands of clones, about 74% being singletons. Germline lookup yields CDR1 SNHLY and CDR2 FYNNEI. The CDR3 runs 14 residues. The V and J ends lost 8 bases and 3 bases respectively, with 13 bases between them. The sample was memory CD4+ T cells sorted from blood. Subset defined: CD45RA-negative fraction. The rearrangement joins TRBV2 to TRBJ2-2; perhaps TRBD2 as D (6 bases). The receptor comes from a man aged 25 to 40 in good health. The CDR3 nucleotides are TGTGCCAGCTATATGGGGGGTCACACCGGGGAGCTGTTTTTT. This codes for CASYMGGHTGELFF.